What follows is one TCR beta chain and its context. The data derive from a study of OX40 agonist ivuxolimab in advanced cancers. Trimming took off 6 bases at V and 0 bases at J, with 18 bases between the two ends. The CDR3 loop spans 18 amino acids. Looked up from germline, CDR1 is LNHDA and CDR2 is SQIVND (reference sequence). Libraries were prepared by immunoSEQ multiplex PCR; TCRdb keeps only in-frame clonotypes and omits some of them. The sample records about 40,000 clones, around 89% being singletons. The receptor's source is an adult with an advanced solid tumor such as melanoma, head and neck, liver or kidney cancer. This chain connects TRBV19 to TRBJ2-6; D possibly corresponds to TRBD1 (5 bases). The sample was CD4+ or CD8+ T cells sorted from blood, taken in a trial of the OX40 agonist ivuxolimab. The CDR3 is CASRAPYDSYSGANVLTF. For the CDR3, the DNA is TGTGCCAGTAGGGCACCGTATGACAGCTACTCTGGGGCCAACGTCCTGACTTTC. Filled out from reference TRBV19 and TRBJ2-6, the complete variable domain reads DGGITQSPKYLFRKEGQNVTLSCEQNLNHDAMYWYRQDPGQGLRLIYYSQIVNDFQKGDIAEGYSVSREKKESFPLTVTSAQKNPTAFYLCASRAPYDSYSGANVLTFGAGSRLTVL.